This TCR beta chain was identified in a study of PD-1 blockade in classical Hodgkin lymphoma (dated by TCRdb to 2018 to 2020). In terms of the full investigation: The study used TCR beta sequencing and CyTOF to define a peripheral blood immune signature of response to PD-1 blockade in classical Hodgkin lymphoma. Overall study outcomes, separate from this receptor: The study covered only a single clinical trial cohort, and the causes of the repertoire differences, possibly disease activity or prior therapy, were still not defined. Baseline TCR diversity was reported to be lower in newly diagnosed patients than in healthy donors, and even lower in relapsed/refractory patients.

This clone was counted once. No cognate antigen has been identified for it. The sample holds no much larger clone one base away, and base qualities are not on file. The trim is 5 bases for V and 7 bases for J, with a gap of 15 bases between the germline ends. The germline V gene (reference sequence) sets CDR1 to GTSNPN and CDR2 to SVGIG. The CDR3 holds 13 amino acids from the cysteine to the phenylalanine. CDR3 DNA is the only sequence kept; it has 39 bases, read in frame from the first base. The Qiagen DNeasy kit was used to extract genomic DNA both from unsorted PBMCs and from the negatively selected CD4+ and CD8+ fractions. TCR beta CDR3 regions were amplified by immunoSEQ multiplex PCR using primers annealing to V and J segments. A synthetic immune receptor repertoire was used to minimize amplification bias, and any remaining bias was removed computationally after sequencing. The study's own analysis went as follows. Repertoire diversity was quantified as the Shannon entropy index using custom Python scripts. Unsorted, CD4+ and CD8+ repertoires were analyzed separately, except for combined analyses in which CD4+ and CD8+ sequences were merged in silico. TCRdb stores this immuneACCESS table with in-frame sequences only. Part of the clones is absent; in the studies checked, under half of the shortfall reflects unresolved V genes, and no reason is known for the rest. Clone size and the V and J calls come from that table; the DNA yielded D and trimming. Counted in this sample were around 26,000 clones; roughly 94% of them appeared once. The top ten hold about 4.3% of the sample.

The time point label of this sample denotes: newly diagnosed, previously untreated cHL patient sample. As a comparison group for the relapsed/refractory trial patients, PBMCs from patients with newly diagnosed, previously untreated classical Hodgkin lymphoma were sequenced. Peripheral blood was collected in 8 mL Vacutainer Cell Preparation Tubes, from which PBMCs were isolated by centrifugation and then cryopreserved. The V and J genes are TRBV30 and TRBJ1-5; the D gene cannot be resolved reliably. This receptor was taken from a human donor with classical Hodgkin lymphoma. Sequenced: peripheral blood mononuclear cells (PBMCs). The base sequence is TGTGCCTGGTCTCCCGGACCTGGCCAGCCCCAGCATTTT. Translated, it gives CAWSPGPGQPQHF.